What follows is one T cell receptor beta chain and its context. The sample comes from a study of Ad26.COV2.S vaccination and SARS-CoV-2 variants. Study details: In the COV1001 trial, the donor was in the Ad26.COV2.S arm.

Treatment denoted: about 20 received Ad26.COV2.S at low or high dose, single or two shots; several received placebo; per-sample allocation not given. Specimens were obtained on day 63 following the first vaccine or placebo injection. A Boston donor was an adult aged 18-55 years. Germline assignment: CDR1 KGHDR and CDR2 SFDVKD. V lost 7 bases and J lost 3, with 8 bases in between. The CDR3 has 12 amino acids. The repertoire was sequenced with immunoSEQ multiplex PCR; TCRdb's copy has only in-frame clones and lacks some. The data show around 450,000 clones, 70% to 90% seen once. The specimen comprised peripheral blood, sampled in a trial of Ad26.COV2.S vaccine versus placebo. This receptor was obtained from a person between 18 and 65 years old who received the Ad26.COV2.S COVID-19 vaccine or a placebo. The chain has TRBV24-1 and TRBJ1-2; D gene uncertain. Here the CDR3 reads CATSGTDYGYTF. The CDR3 DNA sequence: TGTGCCACCAGCGGCACAGACTATGGCTACACCTTC.